The 15 T cell receptor beta chains reported below all come from one sample, sequenced in a study of technical replicates of blood from several donors. Data came from immunoSEQ multiplex PCR; TCRdb stores just in-frame clones and leaves some out. This sample yields fewer than 15,000 clones, of which over 70% are seen a single time; over 9.5% belongs to the top ten. Sequencing was performed on PBMCs. These receptors were obtained from a human donor in good health.

J is TRBJ2-7 and V is TRBV14; TRBD2 agrees at 11 bases. CDR3 length: 15 residues. Losses at the gene ends were 3 bases for V and 2 bases for J; bases not matched to a gene: 3. Looked up from germline, CDR1 is SGHDN and CDR2 is FVKESK. CDR3 residues: CASSHPLAGAYEQYF. CDR3 in DNA: TGTGCCAGCAGCCACCCACTAGCGGGAGCCTACGAGCAGTACTTC. The complete variable domain, with remaining parts taken from reference TRBV14 and TRBJ2-7, reads EAGVTQFPSHSVIEKGQTVTLRCDPISGHDNLYWYRRVMGKEIKFLLHFVKESKQDESGMPNNRFLAERTGGTYSTLKVQPAELEDSGVYFCASSHPLAGAYEQYFGPGTRLTVT.

The J gene is TRBJ1-4, the V gene TRBV9; D might be TRBD1 (6 bases). V shed 0 bases and J shed 5 bases, with 14 bases lying between them. CDR3 length: 16 amino acids. Germline CDR1 reads SGDLS; CDR2 reads YYNGEE. The CDR3: CASSVGGGGRNEKLFF. The CDR3 region has the DNA TGTGCCAGCAGCGTAGGGGGGGGCGGTCGGAATGAAAAACTGTTTTTT.

This chain links TRBV2 with TRBJ2-7; D is possibly TRBD2 (7 bases). Trimming stripped 0 bases from V and 2 bases from J, with 17 bases between. Germline assignment: CDR1 SNHLY and CDR2 FYNNEI. The CDR3 is 17 residues long. CDR3 in DNA: TGTGCCAGCAGTGAAGCGGGGGGGGCGGGAGCCCCCTACGAGCAGTACTTC. It encodes CASSEAGGAGAPYEQYF. The whole variable domain, remainder taken from reference TRBV2 and TRBJ2-7, is EPEVTQTPSHQVTQMGQEVILRCVPISNHLYFYWYRQILGQKVEFLVSFYNNEISEKSEIFDDQFSVERPDGSNFTLKIRSTKLEDSAMYFCASSEAGGAGAPYEQYFGPGTRLTVT.

CDR3 bases: TGTGCCAGCAATAATACAGGGGGCGCGGGGAATGAGCAGTTCTTC. The encoded protein is CASNNTGGAGNEQFF. The rearrangement uses TRBV6-4 and TRBJ2-1, with 9 nucleotides matching TRBD1. V lost 7 bases, J lost 7 bases, and 11 bases stayed unmatched. In germline, CDR1 is MRHNA, CDR2 SNTAGT. The CDR3 loop spans 15 amino acids.

The V and J genes are TRBV18 and TRBJ2-5; 7 bases are a match to TRBD1. With 2 bases clipped from V and 5 bases from J, the junction kept 8 bases outside the gene matches. The CDR3 totals 15 residues. CDR1 and CDR2 (germline): KGHSH, LQKENI. CDR3 sequence reads: CASSPYTGVEETQYF. The CDR3 bases are TGTGCCAGCTCACCATATACAGGGGTTGAGGAGACCCAGTACTTC.

The chain carries TRBV27 and TRBJ2-1; D is undetermined. CDR1 and CDR2 from the germline V gene are MNHEY and SMNVEV (reference sequence). The ends were cut back, 2 bases at V and 0 bases at J, with 8 bases in the middle. This CDR3 has 15 amino acids. The CDR3 is CASSLQVSSYNEQFF. The CDR3 DNA is TGTGCCAGCAGTTTACAGGTCAGCTCCTACAATGAGCAGTTCTTC.

This chain joins TRBV29-1 and TRBJ2-2; TRBD2 aligns across 12 bases. In germline, CDR1 is SQVTM, CDR2 ANQGSEA. With 8 bases clipped from V and 4 bases from J, the junction kept 8 bases outside the gene matches. The CDR3 sequence is 15 residues long. The CDR3 here is CSPLAGGQSTGELFF. DNA of the CDR3: TGCAGCCCCCTAGCGGGAGGGCAGAGCACCGGGGAGCTGTTTTTT.

The CDR3 reads CASSLDRSSGRGEQFF. CDR3 coding DNA: TGTGCCAGCAGCTTAGATCGGTCTAGCGGGAGAGGTGAGCAGTTCTTC. The J gene is TRBJ2-1, the V gene TRBV11-3; 10 nucleotides align to TRBD2. Germline assignment: CDR1 SGHNT and CDR2 YENEEA. The junction had 8 bases not matched to a gene; V was cut back by 0 bases and J by 9 bases. The CDR3 spans 16 residues.

In its sample, this clone was seen a few times. The gene calls are TRBV5-1 and TRBJ1-3, with 7 bases fitting TRBD1. The V segment lost 4 bases and the J segment 2 bases; nucleotides outside the gene matches: 6. Looked up from germline, CDR1 is SGHRS and CDR2 is YFSETQ. The CDR3 has 15 residues. The CDR3 reads CASSQTGDTGNTIYF. In nucleotides, the CDR3 is TGCGCCAGCAGCCAAACAGGGGATACTGGAAACACCATATATTTT.

The genes are TRBV4-1 and TRBJ2-7; maybe TRBD1 (6 bases). The V end was cut by 1 base, the J end by 0 bases, with 19 bases between. Germline loops: CDR1 MGHRA, CDR2 YSYEKL. CDR3 size: 18 residues. The CDR3 is CASSQAPGVGNPSYEQYF. DNA for the CDR3: TGCGCCAGCAGCCAAGCCCCAGGGGTAGGAAATCCCTCCTACGAGCAGTACTTC.

The chain combines TRBV6-5 with TRBJ2-3; no clear D gene. Germline loops: CDR1 MNHEY, CDR2 SVGAGI. V dropped 0 bases and J dropped 0 bases, with 7 bases sitting between them. CDR3 length: 15 residues. The CDR3 coding sequence is TGTGCCAGCAGTTACTCGGCCGTAAGCACAGATACGCAGTATTTT. Its translation: CASSYSAVSTDTQYF.

CDR3 sequence: CASYKPTGGNEKLFF. The DNA for the CDR3 is TGTGCCAGCTACAAGCCGACAGGAGGTAATGAAAAACTGTTTTTT. This chain links TRBV28 with TRBJ1-4; D is possibly TRBD1 (6 bases). The CDR3 is 15 residues long. Germline V gives CDR1 MDHEN, CDR2 SYDVKM. V dropped 8 bases and J dropped 4 bases, with 17 bases sitting between them. The full variable domain, its missing parts supplied by reference TRBV28 and TRBJ1-4, is DVKVTQSSRYLVKRTGEKVFLECVQDMDHENMFWYRQDPGLGLRLIYFSYDVKMKEKGDIPEGYSVSREKKERFSLILESASTNQTSMYLCASYKPTGGNEKLFFGSGTQLSVL.

The genes are TRBV2 and TRBJ2-3; D gene unclear. This CDR3 has 11 amino acids. The ends were cut back, 7 bases at V and 3 bases at J, with 5 bases in the middle. Germline lookup yields CDR1 SNHLY and CDR2 FYNNEI. The CDR3 sequence: CASTPTDTQYF. Here the CDR3 DNA reads TGTGCCAGCACCCCGACAGATACGCAGTATTTT. The variable domain in full, completed from reference TRBV2 and TRBJ2-3, reads EPEVTQTPSHQVTQMGQEVILRCVPISNHLYFYWYRQILGQKVEFLVSFYNNEISEKSEIFDDQFSVERPDGSNFTLKIRSTKLEDSAMYFCASTPTDTQYFGPGTRLTVL.

The genes are TRBV29-1 and TRBJ1-5; 8 positions match TRBD1. The CDR3 sequence is 12 residues long. Germline CDR1 reads SQVTM; CDR2 reads ANQGSEA. Trimming took 6 bases from V and 6 from J; bases not matched to a gene: 4. The CDR3 region has the DNA TGCAGCGTACGACAGGGGAGTCAGCCCCAGCATTTT. Translated: CSVRQGSQPQHF.

This sequence joins TRBV29-1 and TRBJ1-2; 8 bases agree with TRBD1. Trimming removed 5 bases from V and 7 bases from J; junction bases left unmatched: 6. The CDR3 is 12 amino acids. The germline V gene encodes CDR1 SQVTM and CDR2 ANQGSEA. CDR3 bases: TGCAGCGTTCGGCGACAGGGGTCTGGCTACACCTTC. It specifies CSVRRQGSGYTF.